This T cell receptor (beta chain) emerged from a study of T cells in tuberculosis. Study background: Samples predate treatment or fall within its first 7 days.

This clone was seen a single time. Its target is unknown. Time point given: new active TB diagnosis, blood taken before or within 7 days of starting treatment. Profiled with immunoSEQ multiplex PCR; TCRdb holds only in-frame clones, not every one. Of roughly 32,000 clones listed, 80% to 95% are singletons. Broader study findings: Active tuberculosis alpha repertoires lay closer to GMM-specific TCRs than controls'. Active tuberculosis patients had shorter CDR3-alpha; the beta difference was nonsignificant.

The CDR3 loop spans 13 amino acids. The ends were cut back, 4 bases at V and 4 bases at J, with 10 bases in the middle. Germline V gene lookup returns CDR1 MGHDK and CDR2 SYGVNS. This rearrangement joins TRBV25-1 to TRBJ1-1, with unresolved D. Sample: PBMCs, taken at tuberculosis diagnosis. The receptor was isolated from an adult with tuberculosis. The CDR3 loop is CASSVREFTEAFF. CDR3 sequence (DNA): TGTGCCAGCAGTGTCCGGGAGTTCACTGAAGCTTTCTTT.